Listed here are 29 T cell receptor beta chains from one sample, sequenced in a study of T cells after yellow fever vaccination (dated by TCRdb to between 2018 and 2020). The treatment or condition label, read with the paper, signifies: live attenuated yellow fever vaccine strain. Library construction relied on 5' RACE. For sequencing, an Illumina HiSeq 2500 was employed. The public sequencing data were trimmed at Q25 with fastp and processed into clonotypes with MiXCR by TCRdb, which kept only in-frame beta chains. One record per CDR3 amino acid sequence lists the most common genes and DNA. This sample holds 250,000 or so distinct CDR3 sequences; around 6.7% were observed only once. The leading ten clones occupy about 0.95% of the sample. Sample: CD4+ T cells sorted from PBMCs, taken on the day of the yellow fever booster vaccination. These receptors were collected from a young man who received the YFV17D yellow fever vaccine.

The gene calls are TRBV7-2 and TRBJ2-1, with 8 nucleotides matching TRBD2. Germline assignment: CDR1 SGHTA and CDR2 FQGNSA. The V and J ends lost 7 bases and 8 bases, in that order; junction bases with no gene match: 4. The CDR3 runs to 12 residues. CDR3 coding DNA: TGTGCCAGCAATCTCGGGGGGGATGAGCAGTTCTTC. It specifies CASNLGGDEQFF.

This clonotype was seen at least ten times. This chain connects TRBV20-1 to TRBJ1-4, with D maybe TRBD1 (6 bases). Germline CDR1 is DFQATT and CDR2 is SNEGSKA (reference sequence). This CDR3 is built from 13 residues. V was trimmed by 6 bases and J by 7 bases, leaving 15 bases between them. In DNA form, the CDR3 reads TGCAGTGCCAGGACAGAGGGTGGTGAAAAACTGTTTTTT. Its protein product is CSARTEGGEKLFF.

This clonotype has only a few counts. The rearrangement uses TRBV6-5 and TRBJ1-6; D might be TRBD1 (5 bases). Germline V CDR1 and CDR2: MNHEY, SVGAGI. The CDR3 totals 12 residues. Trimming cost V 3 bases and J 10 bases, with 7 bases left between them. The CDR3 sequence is CASSYRQSPLHF. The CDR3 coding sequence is TGTGCCAGCAGTTATAGACAGTCACCCCTCCACTTT.

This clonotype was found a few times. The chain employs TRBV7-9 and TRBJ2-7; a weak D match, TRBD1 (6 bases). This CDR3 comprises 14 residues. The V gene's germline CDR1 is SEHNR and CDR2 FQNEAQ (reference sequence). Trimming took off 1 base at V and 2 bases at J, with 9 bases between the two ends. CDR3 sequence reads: CASSLGPGAYEQYF. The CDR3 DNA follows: TGTGCCAGCAGCTTAGGGCCAGGGGCCTACGAGCAGTACTTC.

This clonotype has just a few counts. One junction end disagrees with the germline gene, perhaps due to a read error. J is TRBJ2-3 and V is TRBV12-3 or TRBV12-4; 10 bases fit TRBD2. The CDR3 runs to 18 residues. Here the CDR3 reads CTSSLRTSGLSSTDTQYF. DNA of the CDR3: TGTACCAGCAGTTTAAGGACTAGCGGACTCTCTAGCACAGATACGCAGTATTTT.

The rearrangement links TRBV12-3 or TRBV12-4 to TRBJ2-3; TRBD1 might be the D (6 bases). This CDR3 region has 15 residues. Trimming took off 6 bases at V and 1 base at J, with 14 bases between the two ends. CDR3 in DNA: TGTGCCAGCAGATCCGGACAGACCCGCACAGATACGCAGTATTTT. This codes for CASRSGQTRTDTQYF.

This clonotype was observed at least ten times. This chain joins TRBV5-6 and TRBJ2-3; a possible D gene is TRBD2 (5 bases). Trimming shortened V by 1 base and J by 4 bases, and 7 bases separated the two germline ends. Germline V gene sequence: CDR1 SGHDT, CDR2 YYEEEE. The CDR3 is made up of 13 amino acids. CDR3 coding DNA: TGTGCCAGCAGCTTGTGGGGAGCAGATACGCAGTATTTT. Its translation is CASSLWGADTQYF.

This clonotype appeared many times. CDR3: CATSRDRGSYEQYF. DNA of the CDR3: TGTGCCACCAGCAGAGATCGCGGGAGTTACGAGCAGTACTTC. The V gene is TRBV15, the J gene TRBJ2-7; TRBD2 matches at 7 bases. The CDR3 loop spans 14 amino acids. The J segment lost 4 bases and the V segment lost 0 bases, leaving 3 bases of the junction unmatched. Germline lookup yields CDR1 LNHNV and CDR2 YYDKDF (reference sequence).

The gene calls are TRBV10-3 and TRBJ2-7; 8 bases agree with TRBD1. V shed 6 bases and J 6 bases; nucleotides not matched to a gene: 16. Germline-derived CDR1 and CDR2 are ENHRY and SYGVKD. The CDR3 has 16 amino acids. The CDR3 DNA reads TGTGCCATCAGCGACGAATTCTACAGGGGGGACGGCGAGCAGTACTTC. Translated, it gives CAISDEFYRGDGEQYF.

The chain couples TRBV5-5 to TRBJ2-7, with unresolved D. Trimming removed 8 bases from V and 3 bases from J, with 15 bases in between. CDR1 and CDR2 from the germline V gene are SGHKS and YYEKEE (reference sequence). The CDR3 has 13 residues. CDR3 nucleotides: TGTGCCAGGAGCCCTGGGCTCCTCTACGAGCAGTACTTC. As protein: CARSPGLLYEQYF.

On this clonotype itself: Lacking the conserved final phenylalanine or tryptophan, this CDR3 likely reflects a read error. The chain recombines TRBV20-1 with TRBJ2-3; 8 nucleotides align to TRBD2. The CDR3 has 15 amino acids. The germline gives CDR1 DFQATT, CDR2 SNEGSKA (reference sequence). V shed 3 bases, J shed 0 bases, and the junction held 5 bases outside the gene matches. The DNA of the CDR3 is TGCAGTGCTAGGGTAGCGGGGATAAGCACAGATACGCAGTATTCT. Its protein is CSARVAGISTDTQYS.

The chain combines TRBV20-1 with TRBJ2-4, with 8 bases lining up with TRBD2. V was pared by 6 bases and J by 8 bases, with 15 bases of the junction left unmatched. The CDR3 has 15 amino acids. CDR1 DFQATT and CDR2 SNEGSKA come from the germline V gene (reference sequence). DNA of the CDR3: TGCAGTGCCCTACGGCGCGGGAGGACAAATTACATTCAGTACTTC. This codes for CSALRRGRTNYIQYF.

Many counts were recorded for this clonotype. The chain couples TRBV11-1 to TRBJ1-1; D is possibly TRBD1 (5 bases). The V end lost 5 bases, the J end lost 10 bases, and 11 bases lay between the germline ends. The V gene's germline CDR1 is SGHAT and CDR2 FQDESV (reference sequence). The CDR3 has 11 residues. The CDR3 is CASSKGVGAFF. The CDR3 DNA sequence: TGTGCCAGCAGCAAAGGGGTCGGAGCTTTCTTT.

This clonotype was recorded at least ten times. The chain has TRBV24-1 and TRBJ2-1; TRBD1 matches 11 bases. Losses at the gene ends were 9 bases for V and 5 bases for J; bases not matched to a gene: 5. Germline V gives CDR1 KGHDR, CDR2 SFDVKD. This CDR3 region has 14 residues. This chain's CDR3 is CATGGTGGNNEQFF. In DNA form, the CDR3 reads TGTGCCACCGGAGGGACAGGGGGTAACAATGAGCAGTTCTTC.

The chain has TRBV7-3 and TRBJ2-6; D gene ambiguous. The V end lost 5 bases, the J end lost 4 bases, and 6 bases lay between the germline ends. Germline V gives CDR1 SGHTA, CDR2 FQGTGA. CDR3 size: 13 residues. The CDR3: CASSGPGANVLTF. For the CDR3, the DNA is TGTGCCAGCAGCGGCCCCGGGGCCAACGTCCTGACTTTC.

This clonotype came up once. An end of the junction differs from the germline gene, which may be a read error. The CDR3 loop is CCARDLLAGGGYEQYF. The CDR3 region has the DNA TGCTGTGCTAGAGATCTGCTAGCGGGAGGGGGTTACGAGCAGTACTTC. V and J are TRBV20-1 and TRBJ2-7, with TRBD2 matching over 12 bases. The CDR3 runs 16 residues. Germline values: CDR1 DFQATT, CDR2 SNEGSKA (reference sequence).

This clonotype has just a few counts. The DNA for the CDR3 is TGCAGTGCCAAACCACAGGGGAGGGCAGAGACCCAGTACTTC. Its protein product is CSAKPQGRAETQYF. The chain uses TRBV20-1 and TRBJ2-5, with D possibly called TRBD1 or TRBD2 (7 bases each). The germline V gene has CDR1 DFQATT and CDR2 SNEGSKA (reference sequence). V lost 6 bases and J lost 4, with 18 bases in between. The CDR3 contains 14 residues.

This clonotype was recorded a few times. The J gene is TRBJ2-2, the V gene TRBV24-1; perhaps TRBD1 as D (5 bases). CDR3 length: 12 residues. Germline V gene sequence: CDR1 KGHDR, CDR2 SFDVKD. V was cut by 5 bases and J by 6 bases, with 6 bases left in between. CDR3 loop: CATSVGAGELFF. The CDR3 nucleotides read TGTGCCACCAGTGTAGGGGCCGGGGAGCTGTTTTTT.

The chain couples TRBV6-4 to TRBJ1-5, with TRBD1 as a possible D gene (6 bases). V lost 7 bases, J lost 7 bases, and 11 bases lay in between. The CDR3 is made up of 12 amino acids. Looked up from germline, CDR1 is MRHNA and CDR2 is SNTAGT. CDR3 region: CASTGVRQPQHF. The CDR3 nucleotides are TGTGCCAGCACAGGGGTGAGGCAGCCCCAGCATTTT.

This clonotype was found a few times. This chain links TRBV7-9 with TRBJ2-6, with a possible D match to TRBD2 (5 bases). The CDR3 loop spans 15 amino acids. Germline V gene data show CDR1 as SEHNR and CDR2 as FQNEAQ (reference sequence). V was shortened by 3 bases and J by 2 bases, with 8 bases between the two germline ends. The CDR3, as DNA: TGTGCCAGCAGCTTTGGACTTACTGGGGCCAACGTCCTGACTTTC. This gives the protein CASSFGLTGANVLTF.

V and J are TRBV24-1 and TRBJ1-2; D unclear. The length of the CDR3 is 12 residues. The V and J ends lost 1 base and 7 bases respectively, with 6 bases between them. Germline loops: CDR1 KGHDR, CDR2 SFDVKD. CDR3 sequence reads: CATSDFQRGYTF. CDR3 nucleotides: TGTGCCACCAGTGATTTTCAACGTGGCTACACCTTC.

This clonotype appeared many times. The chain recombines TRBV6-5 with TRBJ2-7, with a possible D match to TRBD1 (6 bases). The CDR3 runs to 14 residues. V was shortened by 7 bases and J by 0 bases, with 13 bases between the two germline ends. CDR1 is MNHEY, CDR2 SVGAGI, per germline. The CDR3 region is CASKGGRSSYEQYF. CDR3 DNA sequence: TGTGCCAGCAAAGGGGGACGAAGCTCCTACGAGCAGTACTTC.

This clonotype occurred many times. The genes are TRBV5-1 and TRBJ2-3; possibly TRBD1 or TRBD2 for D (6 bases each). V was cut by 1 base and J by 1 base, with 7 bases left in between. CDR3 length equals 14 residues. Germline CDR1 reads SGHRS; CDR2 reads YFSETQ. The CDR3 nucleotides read TGCGCCAGCAGCTTGAGGGGGGGCACAGATACGCAGTATTTT. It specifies CASSLRGGTDTQYF.

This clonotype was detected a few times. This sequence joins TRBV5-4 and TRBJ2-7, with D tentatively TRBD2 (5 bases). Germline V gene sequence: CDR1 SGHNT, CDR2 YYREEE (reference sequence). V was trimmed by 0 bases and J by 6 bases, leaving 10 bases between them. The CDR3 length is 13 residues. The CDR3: CASSLETSTEQYF. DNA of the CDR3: TGTGCCAGCAGCTTGGAAACTAGTACCGAGCAGTACTTC.

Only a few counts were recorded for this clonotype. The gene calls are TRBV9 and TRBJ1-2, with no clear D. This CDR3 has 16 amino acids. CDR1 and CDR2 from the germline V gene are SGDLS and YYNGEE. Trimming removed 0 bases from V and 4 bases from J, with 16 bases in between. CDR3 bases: TGTGCCAGCAGCGTAGGCTCCGCCTCGGTCGGCTATGGCTACACCTTC. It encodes CASSVGSASVGYGYTF.

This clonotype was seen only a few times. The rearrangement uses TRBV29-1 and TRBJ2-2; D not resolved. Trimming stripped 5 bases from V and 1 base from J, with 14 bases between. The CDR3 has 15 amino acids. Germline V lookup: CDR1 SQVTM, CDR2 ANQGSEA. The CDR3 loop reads CSVSPTWMNTGELFF. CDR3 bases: TGCAGCGTTTCTCCCACGTGGATGAACACCGGGGAGCTGTTTTTT.

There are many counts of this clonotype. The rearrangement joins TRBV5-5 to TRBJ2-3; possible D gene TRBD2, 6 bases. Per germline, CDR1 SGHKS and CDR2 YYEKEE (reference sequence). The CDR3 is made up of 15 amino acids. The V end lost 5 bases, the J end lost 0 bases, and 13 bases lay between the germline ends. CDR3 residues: CASRQTSGSTDTQYF. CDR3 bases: TGTGCCAGCAGACAGACTAGTGGTAGCACAGATACGCAGTATTTT.

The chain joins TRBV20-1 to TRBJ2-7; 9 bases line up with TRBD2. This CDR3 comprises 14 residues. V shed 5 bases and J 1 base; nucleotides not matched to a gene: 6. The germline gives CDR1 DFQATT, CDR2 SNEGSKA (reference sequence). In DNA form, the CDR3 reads TGCAGTGCTCCGCCCAGCGGGAGGTCCTACGAGCAGTACTTC. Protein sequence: CSAPPSGRSYEQYF.

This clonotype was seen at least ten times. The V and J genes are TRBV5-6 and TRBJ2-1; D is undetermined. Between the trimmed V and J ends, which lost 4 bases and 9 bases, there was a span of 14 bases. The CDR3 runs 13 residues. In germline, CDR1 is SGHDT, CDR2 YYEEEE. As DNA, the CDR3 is TGTGCCAGCAGCCTGCGCGGTCTTGGTGAGCAGTTCTTC. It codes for CASSLRGLGEQFF. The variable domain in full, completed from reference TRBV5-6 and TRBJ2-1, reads DAGVTQSPTHLIKTRGQQVTLRCSPKSGHDTVSWYQQALGQGPQFIFQYYEEEERQRGNFPDRFSGHQFPNYSSELNVNALLLGDSALYLCASSLRGLGEQFFGPGTRLTVL.